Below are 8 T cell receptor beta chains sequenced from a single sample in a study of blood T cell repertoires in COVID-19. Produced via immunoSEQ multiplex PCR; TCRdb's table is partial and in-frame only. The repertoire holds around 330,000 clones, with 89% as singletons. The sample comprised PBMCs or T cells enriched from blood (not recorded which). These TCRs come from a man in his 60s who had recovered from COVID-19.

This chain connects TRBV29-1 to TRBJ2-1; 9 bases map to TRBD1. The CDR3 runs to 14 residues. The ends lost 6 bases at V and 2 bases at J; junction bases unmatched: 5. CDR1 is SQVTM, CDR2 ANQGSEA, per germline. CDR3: CSVPGTGTYNEQFF. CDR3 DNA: TGCAGCGTACCCGGGACAGGGACCTACAATGAGCAGTTCTTC.

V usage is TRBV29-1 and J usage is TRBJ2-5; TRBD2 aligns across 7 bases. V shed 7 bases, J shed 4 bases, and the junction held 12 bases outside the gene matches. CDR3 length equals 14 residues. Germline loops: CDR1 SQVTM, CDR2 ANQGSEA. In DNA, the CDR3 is TGCAGCGCCTCATCCGCGGGAGTAGGAGAGACCCAGTACTTC. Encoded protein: CSASSAGVGETQYF.

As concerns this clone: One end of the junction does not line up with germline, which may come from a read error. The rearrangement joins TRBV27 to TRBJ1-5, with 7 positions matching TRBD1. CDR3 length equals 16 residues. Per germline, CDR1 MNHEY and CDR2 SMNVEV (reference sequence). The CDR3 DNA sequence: TGTGCCAGCAGTCTATCAAGGAGGGGGCGCAATCAGCCCCAGCATTTT. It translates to CASSLSRRGRNQPQHF.

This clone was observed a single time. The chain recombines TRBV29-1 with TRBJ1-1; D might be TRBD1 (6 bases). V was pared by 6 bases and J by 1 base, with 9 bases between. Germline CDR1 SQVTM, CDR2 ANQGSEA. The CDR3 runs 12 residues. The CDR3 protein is CSVSQGNTEAFF. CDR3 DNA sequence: TGCAGCGTCTCACAGGGGAACACTGAAGCTTTCTTT.

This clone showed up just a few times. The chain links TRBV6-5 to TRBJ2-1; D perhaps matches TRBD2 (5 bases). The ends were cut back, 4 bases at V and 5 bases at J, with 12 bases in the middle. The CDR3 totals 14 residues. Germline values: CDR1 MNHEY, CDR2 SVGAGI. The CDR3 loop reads CASSFDYTNNEQFF. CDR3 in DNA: TGTGCCAGCAGTTTTGACTATACTAACAATGAGCAGTTCTTC.

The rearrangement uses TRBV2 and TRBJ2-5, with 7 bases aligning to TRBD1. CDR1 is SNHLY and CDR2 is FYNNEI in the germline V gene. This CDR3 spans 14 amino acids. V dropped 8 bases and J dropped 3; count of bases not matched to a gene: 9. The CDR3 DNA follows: TGTGCCAGCCATATTACCGGGACAGAAGAGACCCAGTACTTC. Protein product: CASHITGTEETQYF.

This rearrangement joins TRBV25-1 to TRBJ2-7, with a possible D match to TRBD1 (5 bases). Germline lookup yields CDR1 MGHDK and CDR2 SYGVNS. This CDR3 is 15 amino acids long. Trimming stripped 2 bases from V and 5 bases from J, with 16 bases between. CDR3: CASSEVQGSVHEQYF. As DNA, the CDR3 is TGTGCCAGCAGTGAAGTCCAGGGAAGTGTGCACGAGCAGTACTTC.

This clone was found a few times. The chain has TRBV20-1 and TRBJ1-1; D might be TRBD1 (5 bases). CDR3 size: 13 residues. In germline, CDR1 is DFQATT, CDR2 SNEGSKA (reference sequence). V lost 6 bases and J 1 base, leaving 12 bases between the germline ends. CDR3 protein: CSASTGQNTEAFF. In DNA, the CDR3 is TGCAGTGCCAGTACAGGACAGAACACTGAAGCTTTCTTT.